These T cell receptor beta chains were read from a single sample in a study of blood T cell repertoires in COVID-19. Measured with immunoSEQ multiplex PCR; TCRdb has only the in-frame clones, and not every one. The sample has 200,000 or so clones; 85% are singletons. The sequencing input was peripheral blood. The origin of the receptors is a person aged 70 to 85 with COVID-19, enrolled during active disease. CDR3s include the opening cysteine and the closing phenylalanine or tryptophan. Fields, in order: V gene, clone size, J gene, D gene, CDR3 protein, CDR3 DNA. D genes are given only for firm matches. Clone size, where shown, is once, few, many, or a class for clones that have expanded.

V: TRBV4-1
size: NA
J: TRBJ2-1
D: TRBD1
CDR3: CASSQEARGINEQFF
DNA: TGCGCCAGCAGCCAAGAGGCCAGGGGGATAAATGAGCAGTTCTTC

V: TRBV2
size: NA
J: TRBJ2-3
D: NA
CDR3: CASSDSLADTSTDTQYF
DNA: TGTGCCAGCAGTGATAGCCTAGCAGACACTAGCACAGATACGCAGTATTTT

V: TRBV11-3
size: NA
J: TRBJ2-1
D: NA
CDR3: CASSSGLAGATNEQFF
DNA: TGTGCCAGCAGCTCTGGGCTGGCGGGGGCAACGAATGAGCAGTTCTTC

V: TRBV2
size: NA
J: TRBJ2-7
D: NA
CDR3: CASSESGDYEQYF
DNA: TGTGCCAGCAGTGAGTCAGGGGATTACGAGCAGTACTTC

V: TRBV6-2/TRBV6-3
size: NA
J: TRBJ1-2
D: NA
CDR3: CASSYLGSYGYTF
DNA: TGTGCCAGCAGTTATCTTGGGAGCTATGGCTACACCTTC

V: TRBV7-3
size: NA
J: TRBJ2-1
D: TRBD2
CDR3: CASSLTPSGVYNEQFF
DNA: TGTGCCAGCAGCTTAACCCCCAGCGGGGTCTACAATGAGCAGTTCTTC

V: TRBV6-6
size: NA
J: TRBJ2-5
D: NA
CDR3: CASGGAGQQSGTQYF
DNA: TGTGCCAGCGGCGGGGCGGGACAGCAGTCCGGGACCCAGTACTTC

V: TRBV10-3
size: NA
J: TRBJ1-1
D: TRBD1
CDR3: CAIRGTAGRTEAFF
DNA: TGTGCCATCAGGGGGACAGCGGGTCGCACTGAAGCTTTCTTT

V: TRBV19
size: once
J: TRBJ2-5
D: TRBD1
CDR3: CASSDIQGAAETQYF
DNA: TGTGCCAGTAGTGATATACAGGGGGCGGCGGAGACCCAGTACTTC

V: TRBV10-3
size: NA
J: TRBJ1-4
D: TRBD1
CDR3: CAISDGTGGGGEKLFF
DNA: TGTGCCATCAGCGATGGGACAGGGGGCGGGGGTGAAAAACTGTTTTTT

V: TRBV7-6
size: NA
J: TRBJ2-7
D: TRBD1
CDR3: CASSLLPGQGAGEQYF
DNA: TGTGCCAGCAGCTTACTCCCGGGGCAGGGGGCTGGTGAGCAGTACTTC

V: TRBV7-2
size: NA
J: TRBJ2-2
D: NA
CDR3: CASSPGDSHTGELFF
DNA: TGTGCCAGCAGCCCGGGGGACAGTCACACCGGGGAGCTGTTTTTT

V: TRBV4-3
size: NA
J: TRBJ1-6
D: NA
CDR3: CASSQDGAANSPLHF
DNA: TGCGCCAGCAGCCAAGATGGGGCGGCTAATTCACCCCTCCACTTT

V: TRBV5-8
size: NA
J: TRBJ1-1
D: NA
CDR3: CASSLTGGGRDEAFF
DNA: TGTGCCAGCAGCTTGACGGGCGGGGGGAGAGATGAAGCTTTCTTT

V: TRBV4-1
size: NA
J: TRBJ2-3
D: TRBD2
CDR3: CASSPGTSGNSGTDTQYF
DNA: TGCGCCAGCAGCCCAGGGACTAGCGGGAATAGTGGAACAGATACGCAGTATTTT

V: TRBV4-1
size: NA
J: TRBJ2-7
D: NA
CDR3: CASSLGLPSYEQYF
DNA: TGCGCCAGCAGCCTGGGGCTACCCTCCTACGAGCAGTACTTC

V: TRBV6-4
size: NA
J: TRBJ1-2
D: TRBD1
CDR3: CASSVTGETNYGYTF
DNA: TGTGCCAGCAGTGTGACAGGGGAGACTAACTATGGCTACACCTTC

V: TRBV12-3/TRBV12-4
size: NA
J: TRBJ2-7
D: TRBD1
CDR3: CASTMTGPREQYF
DNA: TGTGCCAGCACCATGACAGGGCCCCGCGAGCAGTACTTC

V: TRBV30
size: NA
J: TRBJ2-6
D: NA
CDR3: CAWERVSGANVLTF
DNA: TGTGCCTGGGAACGGGTGTCTGGGGCCAACGTCCTGACTTTC

V: TRBV9
size: NA
J: TRBJ1-2
D: NA
CDR3: CASSVGPGLYGYTF
DNA: TGTGCCAGCAGCGTAGGTCCAGGATTATATGGCTACACCTTC

V: TRBV5-8
size: NA
J: TRBJ1-6
D: NA
CDR3: CASSDPHRGRSPLHF
DNA: TGTGCCAGCAGCGACCCCCACCGGGGTCGTTCACCCCTCCACTTT

V: TRBV3-1/TRBV3-2
size: few
J: TRBJ2-1
D: TRBD2
CDR3: CASSQGSRQGTSGRFF
DNA: TGTGCCAGCAGCCAAGGGTCTCGACAGGGGACTAGCGGGAGATTCTTC

V: TRBV4-2
size: NA
J: TRBJ1-1
D: NA
CDR3: CASSQDIVNTEAFF
DNA: TGTGCCAGCAGCCAAGATATAGTGAACACTGAAGCTTTCTTT

V: TRBV12-3/TRBV12-4
size: NA
J: TRBJ2-1
D: NA
CDR3: CASNPVGGGQFF
DNA: TGTGCCAGCAATCCCGTGGGGGGGGGCCAGTTCTTC

V: TRBV27
size: NA
J: TRBJ1-6
D: NA
CDR3: CASSPLADYNSPLHF
DNA: TGTGCCAGCAGTCCCCTGGCCGACTATAATTCACCCCTCCACTTT

V: TRBV29-1
size: NA
J: TRBJ1-2
D: NA
CDR3: CSVGQDTGYTF
DNA: TGCAGCGTAGGGCAGGACACTGGCTACACCTTC

V: TRBV7-2
size: NA
J: TRBJ2-1
D: TRBD2
CDR3: CASSLGPAGGYNEQFF
DNA: TGTGCCAGCAGCTTAGGCCCAGCGGGGGGTTACAATGAGCAGTTCTTC

V: TRBV16
size: NA
J: TRBJ2-1
D: NA
CDR3: CASSQFRGYNEQFF
DNA: TGTGCCAGCAGCCAATTTCGCGGGTACAATGAGCAGTTCTTC

V: TRBV7-2
size: once
J: TRBJ2-7
D: NA
CDR3: CASSLGGQGLSGQYF
DNA: TGTGCCAGCAGCCTAGGAGGTCAGGGGCTATCAGGGCAGTACTTC

V: TRBV6-5
size: few
J: TRBJ1-5
D: TRBD1
CDR3: CASGTRGIGNQPQHF
DNA: TGTGCCAGCGGAACCAGGGGGATAGGCAATCAGCCCCAGCATTTT

V: TRBV30
size: NA
J: TRBJ1-5
D: TRBD1
CDR3: CAWATGGNQPQHF
DNA: TGTGCCTGGGCGACAGGGGGTAATCAGCCCCAGCATTTT